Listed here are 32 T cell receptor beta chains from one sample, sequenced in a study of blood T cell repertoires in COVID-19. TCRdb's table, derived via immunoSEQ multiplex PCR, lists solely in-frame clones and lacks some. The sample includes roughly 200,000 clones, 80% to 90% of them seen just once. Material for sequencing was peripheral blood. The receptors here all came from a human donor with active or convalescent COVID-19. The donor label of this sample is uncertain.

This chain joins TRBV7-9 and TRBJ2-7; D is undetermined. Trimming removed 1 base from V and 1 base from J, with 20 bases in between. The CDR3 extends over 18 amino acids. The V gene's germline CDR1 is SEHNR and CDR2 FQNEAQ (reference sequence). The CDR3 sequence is CASSLGHWVSGSSYEQYF. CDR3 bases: TGTGCCAGCAGCTTAGGCCATTGGGTTTCAGGTTCTTCCTACGAGCAGTACTTC.

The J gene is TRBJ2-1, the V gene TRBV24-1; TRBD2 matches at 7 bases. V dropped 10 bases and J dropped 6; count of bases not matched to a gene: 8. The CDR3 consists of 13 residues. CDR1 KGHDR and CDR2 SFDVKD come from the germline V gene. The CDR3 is CATDGGGSNEQFF. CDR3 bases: TGTGCCACTGATGGGGGGGGGAGCAATGAGCAGTTCTTC.

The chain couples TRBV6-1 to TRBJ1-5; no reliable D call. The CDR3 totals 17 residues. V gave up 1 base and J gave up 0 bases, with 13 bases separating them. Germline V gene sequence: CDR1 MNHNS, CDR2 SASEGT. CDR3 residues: CASSEGYSVYSNQPQHF. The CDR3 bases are TGTGCCAGCAGTGAAGGGTACAGTGTTTATAGCAATCAGCCCCAGCATTTT.

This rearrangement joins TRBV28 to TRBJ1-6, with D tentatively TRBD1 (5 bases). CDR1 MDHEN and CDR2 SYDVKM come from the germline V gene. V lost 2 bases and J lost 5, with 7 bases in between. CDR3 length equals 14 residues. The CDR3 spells CASSLGANNSPLHF. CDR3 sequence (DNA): TGTGCCAGCAGTTTAGGGGCAAATAATTCACCCCTCCACTTT.

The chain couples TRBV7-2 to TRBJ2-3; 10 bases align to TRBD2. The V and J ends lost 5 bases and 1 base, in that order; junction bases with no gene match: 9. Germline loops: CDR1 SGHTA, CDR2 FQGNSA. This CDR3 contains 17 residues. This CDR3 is CASSPYLAGGGTDTQYF. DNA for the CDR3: TGTGCCAGCAGCCCTTATTTAGCGGGGGGTGGCACAGATACGCAGTATTTT.

CDR3 coding DNA: TGTGCCAGCAGCCCTAGCCGACGTGGCTCTGGAAACACCATATATTTT. It translates to CASSPSRRGSGNTIYF. The chain is built from TRBV28 and TRBJ1-3, with no clear D. This CDR3 comprises 16 residues. CDR1 and CDR2 from the germline V gene are MDHEN and SYDVKM. V was trimmed by 6 bases and J by 0 bases, leaving 15 bases between them.

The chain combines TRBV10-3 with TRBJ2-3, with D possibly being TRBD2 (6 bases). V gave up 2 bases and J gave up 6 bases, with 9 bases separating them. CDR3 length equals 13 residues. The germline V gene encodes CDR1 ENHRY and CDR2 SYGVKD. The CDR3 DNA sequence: TGTGCCATCAGTGAGGCGGGGTCGGATACGCAGTATTTT. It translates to CAISEAGSDTQYF.

The CDR3 here is CASSQGTGYTEAFF. CDR3 sequence (DNA): TGTGCCAGCAGCCAAGGTACAGGATACACTGAAGCTTTCTTT. The V call is TRBV3-1 (or the pseudogene TRBV3-2), the J call TRBJ1-1, with a tentative D call TRBD1 (5 bases). Trimming took off 1 base at V and 3 bases at J, with 9 bases between the two ends. The CDR3 runs 14 residues. Germline CDR1 is LGHDT and CDR2 is YNNKEL (reference sequence).

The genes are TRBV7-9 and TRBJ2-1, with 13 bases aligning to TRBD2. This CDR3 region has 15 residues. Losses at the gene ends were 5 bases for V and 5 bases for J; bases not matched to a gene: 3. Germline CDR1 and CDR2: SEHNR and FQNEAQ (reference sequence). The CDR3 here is CASSRGLAGNNEQFF. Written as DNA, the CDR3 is TGTGCCAGCAGCCGGGGACTAGCGGGGAACAATGAGCAGTTCTTC.

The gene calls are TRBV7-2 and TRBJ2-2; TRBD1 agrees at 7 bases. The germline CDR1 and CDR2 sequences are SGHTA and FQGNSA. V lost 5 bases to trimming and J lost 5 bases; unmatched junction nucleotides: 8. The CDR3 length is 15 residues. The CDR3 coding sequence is TGTGCCAGCAGCCCCGACCCGACAGGGACCGGGGAGCTGTTTTTT. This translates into CASSPDPTGTGELFF.

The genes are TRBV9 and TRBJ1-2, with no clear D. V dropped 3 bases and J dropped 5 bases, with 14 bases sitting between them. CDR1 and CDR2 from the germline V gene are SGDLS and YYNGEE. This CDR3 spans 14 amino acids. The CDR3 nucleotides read TGTGCCAGCAGCGCAGCGACCGGGAGGTATGGCTACACCTTC. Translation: CASSAATGRYGYTF. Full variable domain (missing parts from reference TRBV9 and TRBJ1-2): DSGVTQTPKHLITATGQRVTLRCSPRSGDLSVYWYQQSLDQGLQFLIQYYNGEERAKGNILERFSAQQFPDLHSELNLSSLELGDSALYFCASSAATGRYGYTFGSGTRLTVV.

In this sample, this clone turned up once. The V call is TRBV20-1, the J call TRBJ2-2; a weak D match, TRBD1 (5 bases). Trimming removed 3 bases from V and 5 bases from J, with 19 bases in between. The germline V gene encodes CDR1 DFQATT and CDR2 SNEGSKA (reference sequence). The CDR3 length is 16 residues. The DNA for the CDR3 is TGCAGTGCTAGTCCGCGATTGCCAGGGCGAACCGGGGAGCTGTTTTTT. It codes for CSASPRLPGRTGELFF.

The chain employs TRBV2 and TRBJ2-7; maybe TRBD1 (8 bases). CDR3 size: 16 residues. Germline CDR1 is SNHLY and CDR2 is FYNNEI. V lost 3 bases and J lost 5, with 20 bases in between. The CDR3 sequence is CASSEGGGRGLNEQYF. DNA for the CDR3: TGTGCCAGCAGTGAGGGAGGGGGCAGGGGGCTGAACGAGCAGTACTTC.

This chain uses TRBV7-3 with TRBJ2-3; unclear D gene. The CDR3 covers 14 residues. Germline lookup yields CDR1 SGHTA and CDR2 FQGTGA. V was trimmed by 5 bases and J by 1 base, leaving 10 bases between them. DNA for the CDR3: TGTGCCAGCAGCCCAGCTGAGGGCACAGATACGCAGTATTTT. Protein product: CASSPAEGTDTQYF.

The CDR3 DNA follows: TGTGCCAGCTCACCTCGGCAGGGCAGCAATGAGCAGTTCTTC. Amino acids: CASSPRQGSNEQFF. This chain joins TRBV18 and TRBJ2-1, with TRBD1 as a possible D gene (5 bases). The V end was cut by 3 bases, the J end by 6 bases, with 12 bases between. The CDR3 length is 14 residues. The germline V gene encodes CDR1 KGHSH and CDR2 LQKENI.

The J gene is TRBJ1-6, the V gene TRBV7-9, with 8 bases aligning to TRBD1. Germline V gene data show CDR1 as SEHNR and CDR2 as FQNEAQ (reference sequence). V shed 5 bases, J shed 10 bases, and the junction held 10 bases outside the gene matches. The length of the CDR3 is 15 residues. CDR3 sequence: CASSLRTGLDSPLHF. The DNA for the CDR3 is TGTGCCAGCAGCCTGAGGACAGGGCTAGACTCACCCCTCCACTTT.

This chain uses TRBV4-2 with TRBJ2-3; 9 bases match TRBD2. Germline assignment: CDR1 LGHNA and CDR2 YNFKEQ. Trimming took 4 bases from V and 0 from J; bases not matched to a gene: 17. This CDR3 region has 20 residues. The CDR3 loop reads CASSPQDSGRGTSSTDTQYF. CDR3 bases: TGTGCCAGCAGCCCCCAGGATAGCGGGAGAGGGACTTCTAGCACAGATACGCAGTATTTT.

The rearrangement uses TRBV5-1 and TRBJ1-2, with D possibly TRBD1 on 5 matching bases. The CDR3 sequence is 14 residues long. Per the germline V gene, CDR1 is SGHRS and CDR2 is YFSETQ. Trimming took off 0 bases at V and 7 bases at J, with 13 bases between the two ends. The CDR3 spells CASSLGTTETGYTF. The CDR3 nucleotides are TGCGCCAGCAGCTTGGGAACGACAGAAACTGGCTACACCTTC. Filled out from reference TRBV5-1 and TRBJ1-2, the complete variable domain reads KAGVTQTPRYLIKTRGQQVTLSCSPISGHRSVSWYQQTPGQGLQFLFEYFSETQRNKGNFPGRFSGRQFSNSRSEMNVSTLELGDSALYLCASSLGTTETGYTFGSGTRLTVV.

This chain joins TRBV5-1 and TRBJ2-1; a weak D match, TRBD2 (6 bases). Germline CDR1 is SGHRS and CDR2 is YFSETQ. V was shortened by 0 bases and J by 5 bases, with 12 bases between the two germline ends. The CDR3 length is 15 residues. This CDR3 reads CASSLGTTRHNEQFF. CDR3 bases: TGCGCCAGCAGCTTGGGGACTACCCGCCACAATGAGCAGTTCTTC.

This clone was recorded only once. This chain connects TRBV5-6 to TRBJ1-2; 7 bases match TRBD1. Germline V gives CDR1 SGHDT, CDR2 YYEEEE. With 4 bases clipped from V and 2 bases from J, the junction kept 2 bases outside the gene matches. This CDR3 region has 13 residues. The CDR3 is CASSQTGNYGYTF. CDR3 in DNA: TGTGCCAGCAGCCAGACAGGGAACTATGGCTACACCTTC. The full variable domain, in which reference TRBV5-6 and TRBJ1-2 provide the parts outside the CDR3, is DAGVTQSPTHLIKTRGQQVTLRCSPKSGHDTVSWYQQALGQGPQFIFQYYEEEERQRGNFPDRFSGHQFPNYSSELNVNALLLGDSALYLCASSQTGNYGYTFGSGTRLTVV.

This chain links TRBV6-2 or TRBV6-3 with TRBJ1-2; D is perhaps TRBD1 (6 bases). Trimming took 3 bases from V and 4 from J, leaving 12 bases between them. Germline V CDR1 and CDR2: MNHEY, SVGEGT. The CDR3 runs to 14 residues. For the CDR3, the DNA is TGTGCCAGCAGTTATGACAGGAAGAGCTATGGCTACACCTTC. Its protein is CASSYDRKSYGYTF.

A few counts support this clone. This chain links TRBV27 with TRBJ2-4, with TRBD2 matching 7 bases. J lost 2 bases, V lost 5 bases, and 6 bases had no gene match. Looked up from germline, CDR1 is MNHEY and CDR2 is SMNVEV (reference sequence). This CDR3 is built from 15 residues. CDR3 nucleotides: TGTGCCAGCAGTCGGATCGGGACTACCAAAAACATTCAGTACTTC. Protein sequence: CASSRIGTTKNIQYF.

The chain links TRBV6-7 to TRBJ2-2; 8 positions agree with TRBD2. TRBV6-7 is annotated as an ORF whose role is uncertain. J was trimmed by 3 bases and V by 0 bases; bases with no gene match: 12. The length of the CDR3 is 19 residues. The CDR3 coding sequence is TGTGCCAGCAGTTACTCGAAGGGTTTGCGGGGGGAGTACACCGGGGAGCTGTTTTTT. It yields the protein CASSYSKGLRGEYTGELFF.

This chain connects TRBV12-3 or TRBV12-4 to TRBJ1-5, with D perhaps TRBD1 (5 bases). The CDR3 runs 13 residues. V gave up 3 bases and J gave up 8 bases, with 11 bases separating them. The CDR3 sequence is CASSFQGFEPQHF. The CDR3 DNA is TGTGCCAGCAGTTTTCAGGGTTTTGAGCCCCAGCATTTT.

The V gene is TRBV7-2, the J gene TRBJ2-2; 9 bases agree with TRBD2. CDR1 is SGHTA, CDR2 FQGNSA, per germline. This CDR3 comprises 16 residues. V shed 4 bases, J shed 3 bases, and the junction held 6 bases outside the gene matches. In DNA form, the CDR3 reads TGTGCCAGCAGCTCCGGACTAGCGTATTACACCGGGGAGCTGTTTTTT. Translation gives CASSSGLAYYTGELFF.

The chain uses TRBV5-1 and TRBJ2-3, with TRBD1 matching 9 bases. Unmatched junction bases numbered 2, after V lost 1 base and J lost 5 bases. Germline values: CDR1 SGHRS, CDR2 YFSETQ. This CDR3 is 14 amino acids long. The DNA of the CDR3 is TGCGCCAGCAGCTTGACAGGGGGCGAAGATACGCAGTATTTT. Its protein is CASSLTGGEDTQYF.

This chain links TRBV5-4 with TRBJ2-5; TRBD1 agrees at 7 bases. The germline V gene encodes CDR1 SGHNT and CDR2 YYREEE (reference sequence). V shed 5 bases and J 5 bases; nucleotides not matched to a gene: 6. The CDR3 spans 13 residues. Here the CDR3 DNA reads TGTGCCAGCAGTACCGGACAGGAGGAGACCCAGTACTTC. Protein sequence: CASSTGQEETQYF.

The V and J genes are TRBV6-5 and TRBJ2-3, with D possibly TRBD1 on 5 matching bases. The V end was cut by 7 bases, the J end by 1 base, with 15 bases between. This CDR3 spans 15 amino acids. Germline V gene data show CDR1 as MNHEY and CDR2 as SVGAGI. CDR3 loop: CASTWGQGGTDTQYF. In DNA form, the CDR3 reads TGTGCCAGCACTTGGGGCCAAGGGGGCACAGATACGCAGTATTTT.

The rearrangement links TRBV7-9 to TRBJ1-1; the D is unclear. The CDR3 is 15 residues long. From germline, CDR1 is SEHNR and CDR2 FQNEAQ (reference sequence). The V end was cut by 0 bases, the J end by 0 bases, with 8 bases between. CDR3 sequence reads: CASSLASGMNTEAFF. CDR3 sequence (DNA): TGTGCCAGCAGCTTAGCGAGCGGAATGAACACTGAAGCTTTCTTT.

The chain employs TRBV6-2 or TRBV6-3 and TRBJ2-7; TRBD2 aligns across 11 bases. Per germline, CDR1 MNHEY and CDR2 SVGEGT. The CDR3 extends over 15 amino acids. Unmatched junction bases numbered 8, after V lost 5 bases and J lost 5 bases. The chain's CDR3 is CASSRSTSGDHEQYF. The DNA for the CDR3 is TGTGCCAGCAGTCGATCGACTAGCGGGGACCACGAGCAGTACTTC.

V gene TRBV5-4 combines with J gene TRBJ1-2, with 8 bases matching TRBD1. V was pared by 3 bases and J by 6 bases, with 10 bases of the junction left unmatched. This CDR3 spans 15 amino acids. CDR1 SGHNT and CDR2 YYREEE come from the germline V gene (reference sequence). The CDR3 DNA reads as TGTGCCAGCAGCTACCGGGACAGGAAGTTTAATGGCTACACCTTC. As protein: CASSYRDRKFNGYTF.

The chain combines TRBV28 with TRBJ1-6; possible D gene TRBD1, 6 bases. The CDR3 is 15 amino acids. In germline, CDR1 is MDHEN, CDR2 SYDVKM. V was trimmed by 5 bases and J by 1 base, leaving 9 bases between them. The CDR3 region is CASSVRGSYNSPLHF. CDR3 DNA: TGTGCCAGCAGTGTGAGGGGGTCCTATAATTCACCCCTCCACTTT.